Listed below are T cell receptor beta chains from one sample, sequenced in a study of yellow fever vaccine responses in identical twins. TCRdb re-derived calls from the RT-PCR reads in MiXCR, one entry per CDR3 protein. The sample contains some 1,800 distinct CDR3 sequences, approximately 87% of which appear only once. Sequencing used T cells from blood (PBMCs), unsorted or a sorted subset (not recorded which), obtained before or after yellow fever vaccination (not recorded which). These receptors were collected from a woman aged 18 to 35 who received the yellow fever vaccine. Both conserved end residues are part of each CDR3. The D gene is left open where the match is weak. Size is omitted from some rows. Given values are once, few, many or a class for expanded clones.

>NA|TRBJ2-1|TRBD1|TRBV7-6
TGTGCCAGCAGCTTACCTCTGGGGCAGGGGGCCTACAATGAGCAGTTCTTC
CASSLPLGQGAYNEQFF
>NA|TRBJ2-3|TRBD2|TRBV7-6
TGTGCCAGCAGCTCATCTAGCGGGAGGGGGGCTAATACGCAGTATTTT
CASSSSSGRGANTQYF
>NA|TRBJ1-6|NA|TRBV2
TGTGCCAGCAGTGGGGCAGGGCGCGTTATACCCCTCCACTTT
CASSGAGRVIPLHF
>NA|TRBJ2-5|NA|TRBV7-6
TGTGCCAGCAGCTTGGGAAACCAAGAGACCCAGTACTTC
CASSLGNQETQYF
>few|TRBJ1-2|NA|TRBV4-1
TGCGCCAGCAGCCAAAGCCACCCAGGGAGTTATGGCTACACCTTC
CASSQSHPGSYGYTF
>large|TRBJ1-2|NA|TRBV11-1
TGTGCCAGCAGCTTAGATTCCGGATATGGCTACACCTTC
CASSLDSGYGYTF
>NA|TRBJ1-5|NA|TRBV11-2
TGTGCCTCCGGGGAATATAGCAATCAGCCCCAGCATTTT
CASGEYSNQPQHF
>NA|TRBJ2-3|TRBD2|TRBV7-1
TGTGCCAGCAGCTCTACTAGCGGGGGGCAAGAAGATACGCAGTATTTT
CASSSTSGGQEDTQYF
>large|TRBJ2-7|TRBD2|TRBV11-3
TGTGCCAGCAGCTTAGGGGCGGGACTAGCGGATAACTACGAGCAGTACTTC
CASSLGAGLADNYEQYF
>NA|TRBJ1-1|NA|TRBV4-3
TGCGCCAGCAGCCAGAGAGTCGGGGGAGGGGAAGCTTTCTTT
CASSQRVGGGEAFF
>NA|TRBJ2-7|TRBD1|TRBV28
TGTGCCAGCAGCACGACCCGACAGGGACCAAACTACGAGCAGTACTTC
CASSTTRQGPNYEQYF
>NA|TRBJ1-2|NA|TRBV15
TGTGCCACCAGCCAGATGGGCGCGGGGAACTATGGCTACACCTTC
CATSQMGAGNYGYTF
>NA|TRBJ2-6|NA|TRBV5-5
TGTGCCAGCAGCATCGAAGGGGCGCCTGGGGCCAACGTCCTGACTTTC
CASSIEGAPGANVLTF
>NA|TRBJ2-1|TRBD2|TRBV18
TGTGCCAGCTCACCACGGACTAGCGGTCTCTACAATGAGCAGTTCTTC
CASSPRTSGLYNEQFF
>NA|TRBJ1-1|TRBD1|TRBV7-2
TGTGCCAGCAGCCTGACAGGGTTCTTGAAAGCTTTCTTT
CASSLTGFLKAFF
>NA|TRBJ2-1|TRBD2|TRBV3-1
TGTGCCAGCAGCCAAACCGGGACTAGCGGGAGGGCCGGTTACAATGAGCAGTTCTTC
CASSQTGTSGRAGYNEQFF
>NA|TRBJ1-4|TRBD1|TRBV18
TGTGCCAGCACGCCTATGGACAGGGTCGGTGAAAAACTGTTTTTT
CASTPMDRVGEKLFF
>few|TRBJ1-1|TRBD1|TRBV2
TGTGCCAGCTCGACAGGGGGGACTGAAGCTTTCTTT
CASSTGGTEAFF
>NA|TRBJ2-2|NA|TRBV7-9
TGTGCCAGCAGCATCGAGGTGGCCGGGGAGCTGTTTTTT
CASSIEVAGELFF
>NA|TRBJ1-2|NA|TRBV20-1
TGCAGTGCTAGATCCCGACAAGCCTGGGGCTATGGCTACACCTTC
CSARSRQAWGYGYTF
>NA|TRBJ1-1|NA|TRBV10-3
TGTGGGGTGAGAATGGTGGGGAACACTGAAGCTTTCTTT
CGVRMVGNTEAFF
>few|TRBJ1-1|TRBD1|TRBV4-1
TGCGCCAGCAGCCCGGGGGGACAGGCAAAGAACACTGAAGCTTTCTTT
CASSPGGQAKNTEAFF
>NA|TRBJ2-7|NA|TRBV11-2
TGTGCCAGCAGCTCTCGGGACTTTCTACGGGAGCAGTACTTC
CASSSRDFLREQYF
>few|TRBJ1-5|NA|TRBV24-1
TGTGCCACCAGTGACAGCGGGAATCAGCCCCAGCATTTT
CATSDSGNQPQHF
>NA|TRBJ2-1|NA|TRBV29-1
TGCAGCGTTGAAGAAGAGGGGCTGGGATCCTACAATGAGCAGTTCTTC
CSVEEEGLGSYNEQFF
>NA|TRBJ2-7|NA|TRBV29-1
TGCAGCGGGGAGAAGGAGGGCCACGAGCAGTACTTC
CSGEKEGHEQYF
>NA|TRBJ1-6|NA|TRBV7-3
TGTGCCAGCAGCTCCGGACAGAATAATTCACCCCTCCACTTT
CASSSGQNNSPLHF
>NA|TRBJ2-3|TRBD2|TRBV20-1
TGCAGTGGCAGCGGCCTAGCGGGGGGGCCTGGCACAGATACGCAGTATTTT
CSGSGLAGGPGTDTQYF
>NA|TRBJ2-4|TRBD1|TRBV18
TGTGCCAGCTCACCACCGAAAACAGGGGGCATTCAGTACTTC
CASSPPKTGGIQYF
>once|TRBJ2-7|NA|TRBV18
TGTGCCAGCTCAAATCTGGGACGGGACTACGAGCAGTACTTC
CASSNLGRDYEQYF
>NA|TRBJ1-5|NA|TRBV25-1
TGTGCCAGCAGTCAACCAGGGATTTTTAGCAATCAGCCCCAGCATTTT
CASSQPGIFSNQPQHF
>NA|TRBJ2-4|NA|TRBV19
TGTGCCAGTAGTATAGGAGCAGGGGGGAGGAACATTCAGTACTTC
CASSIGAGGRNIQYF
>NA|TRBJ1-1|NA|TRBV14
TGTGCCAGCAGCCAGGGGAGGGTTGAAGCTTTCTTT
CASSQGRVEAFF
>NA|TRBJ2-7|NA|TRBV4-3
TGCGCCAGCAGCCAAGAAATTTTGCGCTACGAGCAGTACTTC
CASSQEILRYEQYF
>once|TRBJ2-1|NA|TRBV4-1
TGCGCCAGCAGCCAAGATGAACAGGGTTACAATGAGCAGTTCTTC
CASSQDEQGYNEQFF
>NA|TRBJ2-1|TRBD2|TRBV6-1
TGTGCCAGCAGTGGAAAGACTAGCGGGAGCTCTAGGCAGTTCTTC
CASSGKTSGSSRQFF
>NA|TRBJ2-7|TRBD2|TRBV11-2
TGTGCCAGCAGCCCGGGACTAGCGGGAGGGCCCCGGGTTTACGAGCAGTACTTC
CASSPGLAGGPRVYEQYF
>few|TRBJ2-7|TRBD2|TRBV11-1
TGTGCCAGCAGCTTTGCTTCGGGGGGAAGCGAGCAGTACTTC
CASSFASGGSEQYF
>NA|TRBJ2-3|NA|TRBV4-3
TGCGCCAGCAGCCAGGATCGAACTGGGGATACGCAGTATTTT
CASSQDRTGDTQYF
>NA|TRBJ1-1|TRBD1|TRBV18
TGTGCCAGCTCACCACAAGGGGGCCTCACTGAAGCTTTCTTT
CASSPQGGLTEAFF
>NA|TRBJ2-1|TRBD1|TRBV12-3/TRBV12-4
TGTGCCAGCAGTTTAGGACAGGGGGGTTACAATGAGCAGTTCTTC
CASSLGQGGYNEQFF
>NA|TRBJ2-5|NA|TRBV12-2
TGTGCAAGTCGCTTAGCCGGGCCCAGGAGGGATCGTATGCAAGAGACCCAGTACTTC
CASRLAGPRRDRMQETQYF
>NA|TRBJ2-7|TRBD1|TRBV7-3
TGTGCCAGCAGCCCGGGACAGGGGGCTTACGAGCAGTACTTC
CASSPGQGAYEQYF
>NA|TRBJ2-6|TRBD2|TRBV7-4
TGTGCCAGCAGCTTAGCCCTAGCGGGAGGCTCTGGGGCCAACGTCCTGACTTTC
CASSLALAGGSGANVLTF
>NA|TRBJ2-3|NA|TRBV7-6
TGTGCCAGCAGCTTAGGTGGTGGTTTTCGCACAGATACGCAGTATTTT
CASSLGGGFRTDTQYF
>NA|TRBJ2-7|NA|TRBV29-1
TGCAGCGTTGAGGACACCTACGAGCAGTACTTC
CSVEDTYEQYF
>NA|TRBJ2-3|NA|TRBV29-1
TGCAGCGTTGAGAGCACAGATACGCAGTATTTT
CSVESTDTQYF
>NA|TRBJ2-1|TRBD1|TRBV7-2
TGTGCCAGCAGCTTAGGGGACAGGTTAGCCAATGAGCAGTTCTTC
CASSLGDRLANEQFF
>NA|TRBJ1-5|NA|TRBV18
TGTGCCAGCTCACCAGAGAATCAGCCCCAGCATTTT
CASSPENQPQHF